A single sample gave rise to the 22 T cell receptor beta chains below, sequenced in a study of T cells in Graves' hyperthyroidism and ophthalmopathy. TCR beta CDR3 sequences were amplified from RNA transcripts. First-round RT-PCR with HTBI primers amplified the TCR CDR3 region. Using its own MiXCR run on the multiplex PCR reads, TCRdb lists one record per CDR3 protein. This sample has about 360,000 distinct CDR3 sequences, with 13% found just once. Sequencing used blood. The receptors derive from a woman aged 18 to 35 with Graves' hyperthyroidism.

The CDR3 bases are TGTGCCAGCAGTTTAGGACCTTCACTGGAGGAGTACTTC. Amino acid sequence: CASSLGPSLEEYF. The chain employs TRBV12-3 or TRBV12-4 and TRBJ2-7, with D perhaps matching TRBD2 (5 bases). V gave up 1 base and J gave up 11 bases, with 15 bases separating them. The CDR3 runs 13 residues.

This clonotype showed up many times. V is TRBV6-1 and J is TRBJ1-1, with D tentatively TRBD1 (6 bases). Looked up from germline, CDR1 is MNHNS and CDR2 is SASEGT. Trimming took 5 bases from V and 7 from J, leaving 17 bases between them. The CDR3 is 14 amino acids. The CDR3 DNA sequence: TGTGCCAGCAGTCTGGTGGGGGCCCGTTTTGAAGCTTTCTTT. This codes for CASSLVGARFEAFF.

This clonotype has a count of ten or more. The V gene is TRBV10-3, the J gene TRBJ2-5; D may be TRBD2 (6 bases). CDR1 and CDR2 from the germline V gene are ENHRY and SYGVKD. The CDR3 sequence is 12 residues long. Trimming took 0 bases from V and 9 from J, leaving 8 bases between them. The CDR3 here is CAISESREAQYF. The DNA of the CDR3 is TGTGCCATCAGTGAGTCGAGGGAGGCCCAGTACTTC.

The rearrangement joins TRBV19 to TRBJ1-5; D perhaps matches TRBD1 (6 bases). V was shortened by 3 bases and J by 3 bases, with 18 bases between the two germline ends. Per germline, CDR1 LNHDA and CDR2 SQIVND (reference sequence). The CDR3 is 17 residues long. CDR3: CASSISQGSLYNQPQHF. In nucleotides, the CDR3 is TGTGCCAGTAGTATTTCACAGGGATCTCTCTACAATCAGCCCCAGCATTTT.

This chain connects TRBV30 to TRBJ1-5, with a weak D call TRBD1 (6 bases). The CDR3 runs 14 residues. Germline V gene data show CDR1 as GTSNPN and CDR2 as SVGIG (reference sequence). Trimming cost V 4 bases and J 3 bases, with 13 bases left between them. The CDR3 DNA is TGTGCCTGGAACGGACAGCAGACCAATCAGCCCCAGCATTTT. This encodes CAWNGQQTNQPQHF.

This clonotype was recorded a few times. This chain joins TRBV30 and TRBJ2-6, with TRBD1 as a possible D gene (5 bases). The CDR3 has 14 amino acids. V was pared by 7 bases and J by 0 bases, with 10 bases between. The V gene's germline CDR1 is GTSNPN and CDR2 SVGIG (reference sequence). The CDR3 loop reads CAFGANSGANVLTF. The CDR3 DNA follows: TGTGCCTTTGGGGCGAACTCTGGGGCCAACGTCCTGACTTTC. Full variable domain (missing parts from reference TRBV30 and TRBJ2-6): SQTIHQWPATLVQPVGSPLSLECTVEGTSNPNLYWYRQAAGRGLQLLFYSVGIGQISSEVPQNLSASRPQDRQFILSSKKLLLSDSGFYLCAFGANSGANVLTFGAGSRLTVL.

At least ten counts were recorded for this clonotype. The genes are TRBV5-1 and TRBJ1-2, with D uncertain. Trimming stripped 0 bases from V and 0 bases from J, with 15 bases between. Germline CDR1 is SGHRS and CDR2 is YFSETQ. CDR3 size: 17 residues. The CDR3 region has the DNA TGCGCCAGCAGCTTGGCACTAAGCAGGCCTACTAACTATGGCTACACCTTC. Encoded protein: CASSLALSRPTNYGYTF.

In its sample, this clonotype was seen a few times. The chain carries TRBV6-1 and TRBJ1-1, with 7 bases aligning to TRBD1. This CDR3 region has 13 residues. Looked up from germline, CDR1 is MNHNS and CDR2 is SASEGT. Trimming took 6 bases from V and 7 from J; bases not matched to a gene: 8. The CDR3: CASSRDSLNEAFF. The CDR3 nucleotides are TGTGCCAGCAGCCGGGACAGTCTTAATGAAGCTTTCTTT.

This clonotype has ten or more counts. Here the CDR3 DNA reads TGTGCCACCAGCAGAGATCTAGGGAAAACTCAGCCCCAGCATTTT. It is translated as CATSRDLGKTQPQHF. This chain uses TRBV15 with TRBJ1-5; D is uncertain. Between the trimmed V and J ends, which lost 0 bases and 6 bases, there was a span of 12 bases. This CDR3 is 15 amino acids long. CDR1 and CDR2 (germline): LNHNV, YYDKDF (reference sequence).

This clonotype was seen ten or more times. The rearrangement uses TRBV28 and TRBJ1-2, with D unresolved. In germline, CDR1 is MDHEN, CDR2 SYDVKM. The CDR3 length is 17 residues. V dropped 0 bases and J dropped 6 bases, with 20 bases sitting between them. The DNA for the CDR3 is TGTGCCAGCAGTTTATGGGACCGACGGGATCCTCTCCATGGCTACACCTTC. Translating it yields CASSLWDRRDPLHGYTF.

This clonotype was found many times. This CDR3 is CASTLWGPSGLSSYEQYF. DNA of the CDR3: TGTGCCAGCACTCTTTGGGGGCCTAGCGGACTTAGCTCCTACGAGCAGTACTTC. V and J are TRBV2 and TRBJ2-7; possible D gene TRBD2, 7 bases. CDR3 size: 18 residues. V shed 7 bases and J shed 0 bases, with 25 bases lying between them. Germline V lookup: CDR1 SNHLY, CDR2 FYNNEI.

This clonotype was counted many times. V gene TRBV12-3 or TRBV12-4 combines with J gene TRBJ2-3; 8 bases align to TRBD2. V trimming: 1 base; J trimming: 4 bases; junction bases outside the gene matches: 1. CDR3 size: 14 residues. CDR3 residues: CASSLGSGADTQYF. The CDR3 DNA sequence: TGTGCCAGCAGTTTAGGTAGCGGGGCAGATACGCAGTATTTT.

The table lists this clonotype with many counts. J is TRBJ2-3 and V is TRBV20-1, with D uncertain. From germline, CDR1 is DFQATT and CDR2 SNEGSKA (reference sequence). The CDR3 runs to 11 residues. Between the trimmed V and J ends, which lost 3 bases and 4 bases, there was a span of 5 bases. The CDR3 loop reads CSASSPDTQYF. DNA for the CDR3: TGCAGTGCTAGTTCCCCAGATACGCAGTATTTT.

This clonotype was detected ten times or more. The rearrangement links TRBV7-9 to TRBJ2-1; the match to TRBD1 covers 7 bases. Germline CDR1 SEHNR, CDR2 FQNEAQ (reference sequence). V trimming: 4 bases; J trimming: 7 bases; junction bases outside the gene matches: 10. The CDR3 totals 15 residues. The CDR3 region is CASSYLGTVNNEQFF. The CDR3 DNA reads as TGTGCCAGCAGCTACCTTGGGACAGTGAATAATGAGCAGTTCTTC.

This clonotype has a count of ten or more. This chain joins TRBV4-2 and TRBJ1-2; unclear D gene. This CDR3 has 18 amino acids. Per the germline V gene, CDR1 is LGHNA and CDR2 is YNFKEQ. With 2 bases removed from V and 0 bases from J, the gap between germline ends came to 19 bases. This CDR3 reads CASSQTLAWGSANYGYTF. The CDR3 nucleotides are TGTGCCAGCAGCCAAACGTTGGCGTGGGGATCAGCTAACTATGGCTACACCTTC.

A few counts support this clonotype. The J gene is TRBJ1-5, the V gene TRBV4-1, with unresolved D. Germline-derived CDR1 and CDR2 are MGHRA and YSYEKL. CDR3 length: 15 residues. V was clipped by 0 bases and J by 12 bases, with 18 bases between them. CDR3 residues: CASSQDGVKGISQHF. The CDR3 region has the DNA TGCGCCAGCAGCCAAGATGGCGTCAAGGGTATTAGCCAGCATTTT.

The CDR3 is CASSAVGGGPKNEQFF. The CDR3 coding sequence is TGTGCCAGCAGCGCCGTTGGGGGAGGGCCAAAAAATGAGCAGTTCTTC. This chain joins TRBV7-2 and TRBJ2-1; 7 nucleotides match TRBD2. CDR3 length: 16 amino acids. Germline V gives CDR1 SGHTA, CDR2 FQGNSA. Unmatched junction bases numbered 14, after V lost 5 bases and J lost 7 bases.

This clonotype showed up just once. The chain is built from TRBV2 and TRBJ2-7; 10 bases match TRBD2. The CDR3 is 16 residues long. The germline CDR1 and CDR2 sequences are SNHLY and FYNNEI. V lost 7 bases and J lost 5; bases outside the gene matches: 14. The CDR3 DNA is TGTGCCAGCACCTTGCGACTAGCGGGCTCCCTCCACGAGCAGTACTTC. It translates to CASTLRLAGSLHEQYF.

This clonotype has at least ten counts. The V call is TRBV28, the J call TRBJ2-6, with no clear D. The CDR3 spans 15 residues. V lost 2 bases, J lost 0 bases, and 5 bases lay in between. The germline V gene has CDR1 MDHEN and CDR2 SYDVKM. CDR3 region: CASSLPFSGANVLTF. Here the CDR3 DNA reads TGTGCCAGCAGTTTACCGTTCTCTGGGGCCAACGTCCTGACTTTC.

This clonotype was seen at least ten times. The CDR3 sequence is CASSGPGQGFGYTF. CDR3 coding DNA: TGTGCCAGCAGCGGACCGGGACAGGGTTTTGGCTACACCTTC. J is TRBJ1-2 and V is TRBV27, with TRBD1 identical over 9 bases. This CDR3 contains 14 residues. Germline V gene data show CDR1 as MNHEY and CDR2 as SMNVEV (reference sequence). Trimming removed 6 bases from V and 7 bases from J; junction bases left unmatched: 9.

This clonotype was seen more than once but under ten times. The rearrangement uses TRBV5-1 and TRBJ2-4; maybe TRBD2 (6 bases). The germline V gene encodes CDR1 SGHRS and CDR2 YFSETQ. Deletions cut 2 bases from V and 8 bases from J, with 11 bases between. The CDR3 sequence is 13 residues long. CDR3 amino acids: CASSFGGEYIQYF. CDR3 sequence (DNA): TGCGCCAGCAGCTTTGGCGGGGAATACATTCAGTACTTC.

This clonotype was found many times. V gene TRBV6-1 combines with J gene TRBJ2-1, with TRBD2 matching over 8 bases. After removal of 3 bases from V and 6 bases from J, the junction contained 1 base not matched to a gene. Germline CDR1 reads MNHNS; CDR2 reads SASEGT. CDR3 size: 13 residues. CDR3 protein: CASSEREVNEQFF. CDR3 bases: TGTGCCAGCAGTGAGCGGGAGGTCAATGAGCAGTTCTTC.